A selection of T cell receptor beta chains follows, all from one sample in a study of blood T cell repertoires in COVID-19. Only in-frame clones appear in the TCRdb table, and some are missing; sequencing was by immunoSEQ multiplex PCR. The sample includes 150,000 to 200,000 clones, almost 85% of them seen just once. Sequencing input: PBMCs or T cells enriched from blood (not recorded which). The receptors were sampled from a man aged 50 to 60 who had recovered from COVID-19. The CDR3 runs from the conserved cysteine through the conserved F or W. A D gene is named only where the DNA matches it firmly. Clone size is not always given. Where it is, it says once, few, many or a class for expanded clones.

abundance	v_gene	d_gene	j_gene	CDR3aa	CDR3nt
NA	TRBV7-8	TRBD2	TRBJ2-1	CASNLRLAAYNEQFF	TGTGCCAGCAACTTAAGACTAGCGGCCTACAATGAGCAGTTCTTC
once	TRBV11-2	NA	TRBJ1-2	CASSFKRDSNYGYTF	TGTGCCAGCAGCTTTAAACGAGACAGCAACTATGGCTACACCTTC
few	TRBV30	TRBD1	TRBJ2-7	CAFPEGQGLARSSYEQYF	TGTGCCTTCCCGGAGGGACAGGGGCTAGCGCGCAGCTCCTACGAGCAGTACTTC
few	TRBV2	TRBD1	TRBJ2-1	CASKTGVNEQFF	TGTGCCAGCAAGACAGGGGTAAATGAGCAGTTCTTC
NA	TRBV7-9	TRBD1	TRBJ2-7	CASSSPGTVYEQYF	TGTGCCAGCAGCTCCCCCGGGACAGTTTACGAGCAGTACTTC
NA	TRBV28	TRBD1	TRBJ2-4	CASSPQGLVAKNIQYF	TGTGCCAGCAGCCCACAGGGGTTAGTCGCCAAAAACATTCAGTACTTC
once	TRBV7-3	NA	TRBJ2-2	CASSLGLTNTGELFF	TGTGCCAGCAGCTTAGGACTAACCAACACCGGGGAGCTGTTTTTT
NA	TRBV14	NA	TRBJ2-1	CASSQAGDANNEQFF	TGTGCCAGCAGCCAAGCGGGGGACGCTAACAATGAGCAGTTCTTC
NA	TRBV28	NA	TRBJ2-5	CASSANGETQYF	TGTGCCAGCAGTGCGAACGGGGAGACCCAGTACTTC
NA	TRBV11-3	NA	TRBJ2-2	CASSFTSNTGELFF	TGTGCCAGCAGCTTCACAAGTAACACCGGGGAGCTGTTTTTT
NA	TRBV7-2	NA	TRBJ2-2	CASSLETVNTGELFF	TGTGCCAGCAGCTTGGAGACAGTGAACACCGGGGAGCTGTTTTTT
NA	TRBV9	TRBD2	TRBJ2-4	CASSVSPAGVGGNIQYF	TGTGCCAGCAGCGTAAGCCCAGCGGGAGTGGGAGGGAACATTCAGTACTTC
NA	TRBV6-1	TRBD2	TRBJ2-2	CASSGLAGYSFLNTGELFF	TGTGCCAGCAGTGGACTAGCGGGTTATTCATTCCTAAACACCGGGGAGCTGTTTTTT
NA	TRBV18	NA	TRBJ2-7	CASSPPTRDEQYF	TGTGCCAGCTCACCACCTACCAGGGACGAGCAGTACTTC
NA	TRBV7-9	NA	TRBJ2-1	CASSRATVSIEQFF	TGTGCCAGCAGCCGTGCGACAGTCTCCATTGAGCAGTTCTTC
once	TRBV4-2	TRBD2	TRBJ2-3	CASSQPEWTSGTDTQYF	TGTGCCAGCAGCCAACCCGAGTGGACTAGCGGCACAGATACGCAGTATTTT
few	TRBV18	TRBD2	TRBJ2-1	CASSPGLANNEQFF	TGTGCCAGCTCCCCGGGACTAGCGAACAATGAGCAGTTCTTC
NA	TRBV6-2/TRBV6-3	TRBD2	TRBJ2-5	CASSPTQGGQETQYF	TGTGCCAGCAGCCCAACGCAGGGAGGGCAAGAGACCCAGTACTTC
NA	TRBV19	NA	TRBJ2-1	CASSISYLPNEQFF	TGTGCCAGTAGTATATCGTACTTACCAAATGAGCAGTTCTTC